This T cell receptor (beta chain) was sequenced for a study of blood T cell repertoires in COVID-19. Clones were read by immunoSEQ multiplex PCR, and TCRdb kept only the in-frame ones, dropping some. The sample includes roughly 70,000 clones, around nine tenths of them seen just once. Only one count was recorded for this clone. Germline V gives CDR1 SGHDT, CDR2 YYEEEE. Trimming removed 3 bases at V and 6 bases at J, with 18 bases between. The CDR3 consists of 15 residues. The sequenced sample consisted of peripheral blood. The chain has TRBV5-6 and TRBJ1-1, with a possible D match to TRBD1 (6 bases). This receptor was obtained from a man in his sixties or seventies with active or convalescent COVID-19. The CDR3 nucleotides read TGTGCCAGCAGCTATGGAAGACGCGGGGGCGCTGAAGCTTTCTTT. This sequence encodes CASSYGRRGGAEAFF.